This TCR beta chain stems from a study of siplizumab effects on memory and regulatory T cells. Sequencing used immunoSEQ multiplex PCR; TCRdb keeps in-frame clones, though not all of them. The table lists some 96,000 clones, more than 85% of them singletons, with 0.14% to 0.15% in the top ten. Study-wide points: An assignable phenotype, naive or memory, was missing from roughly 80-95% of proliferating CD4+ or CD8+ clones. Naive T cells apparently outstripped memory cells in diversity and seemed major alloresponse contributors. On average, about 70% of mappable alloreactive CD4+ clones were Treg-derived under siplizumab, against roughly 27% in controls.

Trimming removed 2 bases at V and 0 bases at J, with 9 bases between. Germline V gene data show CDR1 as SGHNT and CDR2 as YYREEE (reference sequence). The CDR3 consists of 15 residues. About this clone itself: Antigen: not known.

The sequenced material came from CD4+ T cells sorted from blood. This chain links TRBV5-4 with TRBJ1-3; D ambiguous. The clonotype was recovered from a human donor in good health. The CDR3 DNA is TGTGCCAGCAGCTTATGGGCGGCCTCTGGAAACACCATATATTTT. As protein: CASSLWAASGNTIYF.